This TCR beta chain was captured in a study of beta chain features in type 1 diabetes. Broader study findings: A moderate, significant TCRB CDR3 shortening appeared in type 1 diabetes across four CD4+ subsets. There was a possibility that cDNA sequencing over-represented cells with high TCR expression. Type 1 diabetes patients showed fewer insertions and more deletions at VDJ junctions. The study found that naive, central memory and Treg TCRB repertoires appeared more similar in patients than in healthy donors.

Of the isolated RNA, all was reverse transcribed, and so the sequenced material was expressed TCRB transcripts. Method: immunoSEQ multiplex PCR; TCRdb's copy keeps in-frame clones and lacks some. The top ten hold 5.5% to 7.5% of the sample, which has hundreds of thousands of clones, around 13% seen once. Regarding this clone: As yet, its antigen is unknown.

Per germline, CDR1 SNHLY and CDR2 FYNNEI. Trimming pared 5 bases from V and 3 bases from J, leaving 13 bases between. The length of the CDR3 is 14 residues. The source is a man younger than 45 in good health. The chain links TRBV2 to TRBJ2-5, with D perhaps given as TRBD1 or TRBD2 (6 bases each). Sequenced input: central memory CD4+ T cells from blood. The CDR3 region has the DNA TGTGCCAGCAGTCCCGCCGGGGGCAAAGAGACCCAGTACTTC. Translated, it gives CASSPAGGKETQYF.